This is a list of T cell receptor beta chains from one sample in a study of T cell responses to AZD1222 COVID-19 vaccine. Clones were read by immunoSEQ multiplex PCR, and TCRdb kept only the in-frame ones, dropping some. The sample consists of about 67,000 clones, 80% to 85% of them appearing once. Sequenced here: peripheral blood, sampled on day 0 of AZD1222 vaccination. The receptors derive from an adult in good health. The CDR3 runs from the conserved cysteine through the conserved F or W. The D gene is left open where the match is weak. Size is omitted from some rows. Given values are once, few, many or a class for expanded clones.

j_call: TRBJ1-6; v_call: TRBV7-3; d_call: NA; clone_size: NA; cdr3_aa: CASSLRRGAPLHF; cdr3_nt: TGTGCCAGCAGCCTAAGGCGCGGGGCACCCCTCCACTTT
j_call: TRBJ1-1; v_call: TRBV7-2; d_call: NA; clone_size: NA; cdr3_aa: CASSPRWNTEAFF; cdr3_nt: TGTGCCAGCAGCCCTAGATGGAACACTGAAGCTTTCTTT
j_call: TRBJ1-5; v_call: TRBV6-1; d_call: NA; clone_size: NA; cdr3_aa: CASSENIGTKRDQPQHF; cdr3_nt: TGTGCCAGCAGTGAGAACATCGGGACAAAAAGGGATCAGCCCCAGCATTTT
j_call: TRBJ1-1; v_call: TRBV28; d_call: NA; clone_size: NA; cdr3_aa: CASSLGVGEAFF; cdr3_nt: TGTGCCAGCAGTTTGGGGGTTGGTGAAGCTTTCTTT
j_call: TRBJ1-2; v_call: TRBV3-1/TRBV3-2; d_call: NA; clone_size: NA; cdr3_aa: CASSQDPPTWQGGGYTF; cdr3_nt: TGTGCCAGCAGCCAAGACCCTCCCACTTGGCAGGGCGGTGGCTACACCTTC
j_call: TRBJ2-4; v_call: TRBV7-3; d_call: NA; clone_size: NA; cdr3_aa: CASSLGVNKNIQYF; cdr3_nt: TGTGCCAGCAGCTTGGGTGTTAACAAAAACATTCAGTACTTC
j_call: TRBJ1-2; v_call: TRBV3-1/TRBV3-2; d_call: NA; clone_size: NA; cdr3_aa: CASSQAYGGYTF; cdr3_nt: TGTGCCAGCAGCCAAGCTTATGGTGGCTACACCTTC
j_call: TRBJ1-1; v_call: TRBV7-3; d_call: NA; clone_size: NA; cdr3_aa: CASSSQGNTEAFF; cdr3_nt: TGTGCCAGCAGCTCACAGGGGAACACTGAAGCTTTCTTT
j_call: TRBJ1-1; v_call: TRBV7-2; d_call: NA; clone_size: NA; cdr3_aa: CASSFNRDVSKNTEAFF; cdr3_nt: TGTGCCAGCAGCTTTAACAGGGACGTCTCTAAGAACACTGAAGCTTTCTTT
j_call: TRBJ2-3; v_call: TRBV2; d_call: NA; clone_size: NA; cdr3_aa: CASSALLADTQYF; cdr3_nt: TGTGCCAGCAGTGCTCTGCTAGCGGATACGCAGTATTTT
j_call: TRBJ1-1; v_call: TRBV6-5; d_call: TRBD1; clone_size: NA; cdr3_aa: CASSYVGQGRTTEAFF; cdr3_nt: TGTGCCAGCAGTTACGTGGGACAGGGAAGGACCACTGAAGCTTTCTTT
j_call: TRBJ1-2; v_call: TRBV9; d_call: TRBD1; clone_size: NA; cdr3_aa: CASSAGTVSRGYTF; cdr3_nt: TGTGCCAGCAGCGCAGGGACAGTTAGCCGTGGCTACACCTTC
j_call: TRBJ1-4; v_call: TRBV9; d_call: NA; clone_size: NA; cdr3_aa: CASSSTPYVGELFF; cdr3_nt: TGTGCCAGCAGCTCAACCCCCTACGTGGGGGAACTGTTTTTT
j_call: TRBJ1-2; v_call: TRBV7-8; d_call: NA; clone_size: NA; cdr3_aa: CASGPRVPNYGYTF; cdr3_nt: TGTGCCAGCGGACCCAGGGTCCCCAACTATGGCTACACCTTC
j_call: TRBJ2-7; v_call: TRBV7-9; d_call: TRBD2; clone_size: NA; cdr3_aa: CASSLGTRSEQYF; cdr3_nt: TGTGCCAGCAGCCTAGGGACTAGAAGCGAGCAGTACTTC
j_call: TRBJ2-6; v_call: TRBV3-1/TRBV3-2; d_call: TRBD1; clone_size: NA; cdr3_aa: CASSHPIGTGGSGANVLTF; cdr3_nt: TGTGCCAGCAGCCATCCGATCGGGACAGGGGGCTCTGGGGCCAACGTCCTGACTTTC
j_call: TRBJ1-1; v_call: TRBV11-2; d_call: NA; clone_size: NA; cdr3_aa: CASSLEIMNTEAFF; cdr3_nt: TGTGCCAGCAGCTTAGAGATCATGAACACTGAAGCTTTCTTT
j_call: TRBJ1-5; v_call: TRBV5-5; d_call: TRBD1; clone_size: NA; cdr3_aa: CASSPRTGIPPQHF; cdr3_nt: TGTGCCAGCAGCCCTAGGACAGGGATACCGCCCCAGCATTTT
j_call: TRBJ1-4; v_call: TRBV24-1; d_call: NA; clone_size: NA; cdr3_aa: CATSDFGQLLFF; cdr3_nt: TGTGCCACCAGTGATTTTGGGCAGCTGCTGTTTTTT
j_call: TRBJ2-7; v_call: TRBV11-2; d_call: NA; clone_size: few; cdr3_aa: CASSPDAIGPYEQYF; cdr3_nt: TGTGCCAGCAGCCCCGATGCGATTGGCCCTTACGAGCAGTACTTC
j_call: TRBJ2-1; v_call: TRBV10-3; d_call: NA; clone_size: NA; cdr3_aa: CAIKRDNEQFF; cdr3_nt: TGTGCCATCAAAAGGGACAATGAGCAGTTCTTC
j_call: TRBJ2-5; v_call: TRBV18; d_call: NA; clone_size: once; cdr3_aa: CASSPPSYRETQYF; cdr3_nt: TGTGCCAGCTCACCACCGTCCTATAGAGAGACCCAGTACTTC
j_call: TRBJ2-3; v_call: TRBV4-3; d_call: TRBD2; clone_size: NA; cdr3_aa: CASSQERGSTDTQYF; cdr3_nt: TGCGCCAGCAGCCAGGAGCGGGGGAGCACAGATACGCAGTATTTT
j_call: TRBJ1-5; v_call: TRBV9; d_call: NA; clone_size: NA; cdr3_aa: CASSVDGAGQPQHF; cdr3_nt: TGTGCCAGCAGCGTAGATGGGGCAGGACAGCCCCAGCATTTT
j_call: TRBJ1-5; v_call: TRBV12-5; d_call: NA; clone_size: NA; cdr3_aa: CASGLPPTRTGNQPQHF; cdr3_nt: TGTGCTAGTGGTTTGCCCCCGACTCGGACGGGGAATCAGCCCCAGCATTTT
j_call: TRBJ1-1; v_call: TRBV18; d_call: TRBD1; clone_size: NA; cdr3_aa: CASSRTGVPEAFF; cdr3_nt: TGTGCCAGCTCACGCACAGGGGTGCCTGAAGCTTTCTTT
j_call: TRBJ2-7; v_call: TRBV27; d_call: NA; clone_size: NA; cdr3_aa: CASSFGLGYEQYF; cdr3_nt: TGTGCCAGCAGTTTCGGGCTAGGCTACGAGCAGTACTTC
j_call: TRBJ1-4; v_call: TRBV30; d_call: NA; clone_size: NA; cdr3_aa: CAWSPPGEQEKLFF; cdr3_nt: TGTGCCTGGAGCCCCCCAGGGGAGCAGGAAAAACTGTTTTTT
j_call: TRBJ2-7; v_call: TRBV18; d_call: NA; clone_size: NA; cdr3_aa: CASSPRKVYEQYF; cdr3_nt: TGTGCCAGCTCACCTAGGAAGGTCTACGAGCAGTACTTC
j_call: TRBJ1-6; v_call: TRBV30; d_call: NA; clone_size: NA; cdr3_aa: CARKAGSQGSPLHF; cdr3_nt: TGTGCCCGAAAAGCCGGGTCCCAAGGTTCACCCCTCCACTTT
j_call: TRBJ2-6; v_call: TRBV7-3; d_call: TRBD1; clone_size: NA; cdr3_aa: CASSLKASGTGRSGANVLTF; cdr3_nt: TGTGCCAGCAGCTTAAAGGCATCCGGGACAGGACGCTCTGGGGCCAACGTCCTGACTTTC
j_call: TRBJ1-1; v_call: TRBV6-5; d_call: TRBD1; clone_size: NA; cdr3_aa: CATGPGTGTNTEAFF; cdr3_nt: TGTGCCACCGGTCCCGGGACAGGAACGAACACTGAAGCTTTCTTT
j_call: TRBJ1-3; v_call: TRBV9; d_call: TRBD1; clone_size: NA; cdr3_aa: CASSGRDRAAGNTIYF; cdr3_nt: TGTGCCAGCAGCGGCCGGGACAGGGCTGCTGGAAACACCATATATTTT
j_call: TRBJ2-5; v_call: TRBV6-5; d_call: TRBD1; clone_size: NA; cdr3_aa: CASSRTGGTETQYF; cdr3_nt: TGTGCCAGCTCCCGGACAGGGGGCACGGAGACCCAGTACTTC
j_call: TRBJ1-4; v_call: TRBV7-9; d_call: NA; clone_size: once; cdr3_aa: CASSLEGPFLYF; cdr3_nt: TGTGCCAGCAGCTTAGAGGGACCTTTCCTGTATTTT
j_call: TRBJ1-1; v_call: TRBV12-3/TRBV12-4; d_call: NA; clone_size: NA; cdr3_aa: CASSFRPNTEAFF; cdr3_nt: TGTGCCAGCAGTTTTCGGCCGAACACTGAAGCTTTCTTT
j_call: TRBJ2-3; v_call: TRBV6-5; d_call: TRBD1; clone_size: NA; cdr3_aa: CASRSGQAGTDTQYF; cdr3_nt: TGTGCCAGCAGGAGCGGACAGGCGGGCACAGATACGCAGTATTTT
j_call: TRBJ2-3; v_call: TRBV24-1; d_call: TRBD2; clone_size: few; cdr3_aa: CATSDSGTSKDTQYF; cdr3_nt: TGTGCCACCAGTGACTCCGGGACTAGTAAAGATACGCAGTATTTT
j_call: TRBJ1-6; v_call: TRBV28; d_call: NA; clone_size: NA; cdr3_aa: CASRSGSTSSPLHF; cdr3_nt: TGTGCCAGCAGATCCGGGAGCACCAGTTCACCCCTCCACTTT
j_call: TRBJ2-1; v_call: TRBV23-1; d_call: NA; clone_size: NA; cdr3_aa: CASSHGVRRKDSYNEQFF; cdr3_nt: TGCGCCAGCAGTCATGGCGTAAGGAGGAAGGATTCCTACAATGAGCAGTTCTTC
j_call: TRBJ1-3; v_call: TRBV30; d_call: NA; clone_size: NA; cdr3_aa: CAWSVPGPNSGNTIYF; cdr3_nt: TGTGCCTGGAGTGTACCGGGGCCAAACTCTGGAAACACCATATATTTT
j_call: TRBJ2-1; v_call: TRBV7-8; d_call: TRBD2; clone_size: NA; cdr3_aa: CASSLGLANNNEQFF; cdr3_nt: TGTGCCAGCAGCCTGGGACTAGCGAATAACAATGAGCAGTTCTTC
j_call: TRBJ2-2; v_call: TRBV7-2; d_call: NA; clone_size: NA; cdr3_aa: CASSLGSGDWTGELFF; cdr3_nt: TGTGCCAGCAGCTTAGGATCAGGGGATTGGACCGGGGAGCTGTTTTTT
j_call: TRBJ1-4; v_call: TRBV28; d_call: NA; clone_size: NA; cdr3_aa: CASSIPRTANEKLFF; cdr3_nt: TGTGCCAGCAGTATCCCGAGGACAGCGAATGAAAAACTGTTTTTT
j_call: TRBJ1-2; v_call: TRBV28; d_call: NA; clone_size: NA; cdr3_aa: CASSLVRRGYGYTF; cdr3_nt: TGTGCCAGCAGTTTGGTACGGCGAGGCTATGGCTACACCTTC
j_call: TRBJ1-5; v_call: TRBV30; d_call: NA; clone_size: NA; cdr3_aa: CAWSPVGRNTQPQHF; cdr3_nt: TGTGCCTGGAGCCCCGTCGGGCGGAATACTCAGCCCCAGCATTTT
j_call: TRBJ2-7; v_call: TRBV7-8; d_call: TRBD2; clone_size: NA; cdr3_aa: CASRPSGLAGSGEQYF; cdr3_nt: TGTGCCAGCAGGCCCTCAGGACTAGCGGGGTCAGGCGAGCAGTACTTC
j_call: TRBJ2-1; v_call: TRBV11-1; d_call: NA; clone_size: NA; cdr3_aa: CASTPVGLRGEQFF; cdr3_nt: TGTGCCAGCACCCCAGTGGGTTTAAGGGGTGAGCAGTTCTTC